What follows describes a single T cell receptor (beta chain). This entry comes from a study of blood T cell repertoires in COVID-19. TCRdb's table, derived via immunoSEQ multiplex PCR, lists solely in-frame clones and lacks some. The sample contains 200,000 to 250,000 clones, roughly 80% of which appear only once. The TCR sequence derives from a man aged 60-69 years who had recovered from COVID-19. Source material: PBMCs or T cells enriched from blood (not recorded which).

CDR3 protein: CASSQAQGRAFF. The CDR3 region has the DNA TGTGCCAGCAGCCAGGCTCAGGGAAGAGCTTTCTTT. V gene TRBV3-1 (or the pseudogene TRBV3-2) combines with J gene TRBJ1-1; tentative D call: TRBD1 (5 bases). Germline CDR1 is LGHDT and CDR2 is YNNKEL (reference sequence). The V end lost 3 bases, the J end lost 10 bases, and 12 bases lay between the germline ends. This CDR3 is built from 12 residues.